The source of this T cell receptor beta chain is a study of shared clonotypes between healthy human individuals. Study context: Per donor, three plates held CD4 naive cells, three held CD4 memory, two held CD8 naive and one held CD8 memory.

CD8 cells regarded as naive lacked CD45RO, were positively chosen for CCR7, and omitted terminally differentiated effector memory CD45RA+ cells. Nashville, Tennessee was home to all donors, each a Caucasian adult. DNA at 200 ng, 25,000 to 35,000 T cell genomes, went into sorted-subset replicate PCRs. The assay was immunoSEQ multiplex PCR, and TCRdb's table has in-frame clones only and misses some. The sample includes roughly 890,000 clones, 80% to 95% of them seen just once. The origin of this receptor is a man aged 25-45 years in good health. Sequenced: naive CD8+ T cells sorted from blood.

CDR3 amino acids: CASSAPVPGETQYF. CDR3 nucleotide sequence: TGTGCCAGCAGCGCTCCAGTGCCGGGTGAGACCCAGTACTTC. The chain links TRBV7-8 to TRBJ2-5; unclear D gene. Looked up from germline, CDR1 is SGHVS and CDR2 is FQNEAQ. The CDR3 runs 14 residues. V lost 5 bases and J lost 5, with 15 bases in between.